A selection of T cell receptor beta chains follows, all from one sample in a study of blood T cells in healthy people across ages. Via MiXCR, TCRdb re-called the 5' RACE reads, giving one row per CDR3 protein. The sample lists hundreds of thousands of distinct CDR3 sequences; just over 55% were seen once. The sequenced sample consisted of blood. These receptors all stem from a man aged 40-55 years in good health. Each CDR3 is given with its conserved first and last residue. Each record gives: CDR3 protein, CDR3 DNA, J gene, clone size, D gene, V gene. A D gene is named only where the DNA matches it firmly. Size is stated for part of the rows, as once, few or many counts, or as a class when the clone is expanded.

cdr3_aa: CASSTGGLIGDEQYF
cdr3_nt: TGTGCCAGCTCAACCGGAGGCCTAATAGGGGACGAGCAGTACTTC
j_call: TRBJ2-7
clone_size: -
d_call: -
v_call: TRBV18

cdr3_aa: CASSLEGTSGAQYF
cdr3_nt: TGTGCCAGCAGCTTAGAGGGGACTAGCGGGGCCCAGTACTTC
j_call: TRBJ2-5
clone_size: -
d_call: TRBD2
v_call: TRBV7-2

cdr3_aa: CASSLGGFADTQYF
cdr3_nt: TGCGCCAGCAGCCTTGGGGGATTCGCAGATACGCAGTATTTT
j_call: TRBJ2-3
clone_size: once
d_call: -
v_call: TRBV5-1

cdr3_aa: CASSSERQGLGAFF
cdr3_nt: TGTGCCAGCAGCTCAGAGCGACAGGGGCTGGGAGCTTTCTTT
j_call: TRBJ1-1
clone_size: -
d_call: TRBD1
v_call: TRBV13

cdr3_aa: CASTRTGPVARQPQHF
cdr3_nt: TGCGCCAGCACCCGGACAGGGCCAGTAGCCCGTCAGCCCCAGCATTTT
j_call: TRBJ1-5
clone_size: few
d_call: TRBD1
v_call: TRBV5-1

cdr3_aa: CSARAPGPNLAGELFF
cdr3_nt: TGCAGTGCTAGAGCCCCGGGACCAAATCTTGCCGGGGAGCTGTTTTTT
j_call: TRBJ2-2
clone_size: -
d_call: -
v_call: TRBV20-1

cdr3_aa: CASSATHLAGRRDTQYF
cdr3_nt: TGTGCCAGCAGTGCCACTCATCTAGCGGGAAGGCGAGATACGCAGTATTTT
j_call: TRBJ2-3
clone_size: few
d_call: TRBD2
v_call: TRBV6-2/TRBV6-3

cdr3_aa: CASSKPRGPSETQYF
cdr3_nt: TGTGCCAGCAGCAAACCTAGGGGTCCTTCGGAGACCCAGTACTTC
j_call: TRBJ2-5
clone_size: few
d_call: -
v_call: TRBV21-1

cdr3_aa: CASSLTSWFF
cdr3_nt: TGTGCCAGCAGTTTGACTAGTTGGTTCTTC
j_call: TRBJ2-1
clone_size: -
d_call: -
v_call: TRBV25-1

cdr3_aa: CASSSPGLGFETQYF
cdr3_nt: TGTGCCAGCAGTTCACCCGGACTAGGATTTGAGACCCAGTACTTC
j_call: TRBJ2-5
clone_size: few
d_call: TRBD2
v_call: TRBV25-1

cdr3_aa: CASSILAGFQETQYF
cdr3_nt: TGTGCCAGCAGCATACTAGCGGGCTTCCAGGAGACCCAGTACTTC
j_call: TRBJ2-5
clone_size: -
d_call: TRBD2
v_call: TRBV7-8

cdr3_aa: CSVEEWSGANVLTF
cdr3_nt: TGCAGCGTTGAAGAGTGGTCTGGGGCCAACGTCCTGACTTTC
j_call: TRBJ2-6
clone_size: -
d_call: -
v_call: TRBV29-1

cdr3_aa: CASSYSGGGAGGSYEQYF
cdr3_nt: TGTGCCAGCAGTTACTCCGGGGGAGGAGCGGGAGGGTCTTACGAGCAGTACTTC
j_call: TRBJ2-7
clone_size: -
d_call: TRBD2
v_call: TRBV6-5

cdr3_aa: CASRSRDPYEQYF
cdr3_nt: TGTGCCAGCAGGTCGAGGGACCCCTACGAGCAGTACTTC
j_call: TRBJ2-7
clone_size: -
d_call: -
v_call: TRBV6-6

cdr3_aa: CASSQTSPGKHLETSPNEQFF
cdr3_nt: TGCGCCAGCTCCCAGACATCCCCTGGCAAACACCTAGAGACAAGTCCCAATGAGCAGTTCTTC
j_call: TRBJ2-1
clone_size: -
d_call: -
v_call: TRBV4-3

cdr3_aa: CASSLEGGQGPGANVLTF
cdr3_nt: TGTGCCAGCAGCTTGGAAGGGGGTCAGGGCCCTGGGGCCAACGTCCTGACTTTC
j_call: TRBJ2-6
clone_size: few
d_call: -
v_call: TRBV5-5

cdr3_aa: CASRFSGTGRDTGELFF
cdr3_nt: TGTGCCAGCAGGTTCTCCGGGACAGGGCGCGACACCGGGGAGCTGTTTTTT
j_call: TRBJ2-2
clone_size: -
d_call: TRBD1
v_call: TRBV12-3/TRBV12-4

cdr3_aa: CASSLALGDYEQYF
cdr3_nt: TGTGCCAGCAGCCTAGCGTTAGGGGACTACGAGCAGTACTTC
j_call: TRBJ2-7
clone_size: few
d_call: -
v_call: TRBV7-2

cdr3_aa: CASSPLDSQRYEQYF
cdr3_nt: TGCGCCAGCAGCCCCCTTGATAGCCAGAGGTACGAGCAGTACTTC
j_call: TRBJ2-7
clone_size: few
d_call: -
v_call: TRBV4-1

cdr3_aa: CASLQGLGTDTQYF
cdr3_nt: TGTGCCAGTCTACAGGGATTAGGGACAGATACGCAGTATTTT
j_call: TRBJ2-3
clone_size: few
d_call: -
v_call: TRBV28

cdr3_aa: CASRDQPDYEQYF
cdr3_nt: TGTGCCAGCAGGGACCAGCCGGACTACGAGCAGTACTTC
j_call: TRBJ2-7
clone_size: few
d_call: -
v_call: TRBV6-1

cdr3_aa: CASRTGTVIAKNIQYF
cdr3_nt: TGTGCCAGCCGAACAGGGACTGTTATAGCCAAAAACATTCAGTACTTC
j_call: TRBJ2-4
clone_size: few
d_call: -
v_call: TRBV28

cdr3_aa: CASSLTRTSGQETQYF
cdr3_nt: TGTGCCAGCAGCTTAACAAGGACGAGCGGGCAAGAGACCCAGTACTTC
j_call: TRBJ2-5
clone_size: -
d_call: -
v_call: TRBV7-2

cdr3_aa: CSASTDSYEQYF
cdr3_nt: TGCAGTGCTTCGACGGACAGCTACGAGCAGTACTTC
j_call: TRBJ2-7
clone_size: -
d_call: -
v_call: TRBV20-1

cdr3_aa: CSARVRGTDTQYF
cdr3_nt: TGCAGTGCTAGAGTCCGGGGCACAGATACGCAGTATTTT
j_call: TRBJ2-3
clone_size: -
d_call: -
v_call: TRBV20-1

cdr3_aa: CASSEGLRTNEKLFF
cdr3_nt: TGCGCCAGCAGCGAAGGACTTAGGACTAATGAAAAACTGTTTTTT
j_call: TRBJ1-4
clone_size: -
d_call: -
v_call: TRBV5-1

cdr3_aa: CASRRSGTPRDRDRQFF
cdr3_nt: TGTGCCAGCAGACGCTCAGGAACTCCCCGGGACAGGGATCGGCAGTTCTTC
j_call: TRBJ2-1
clone_size: -
d_call: TRBD1
v_call: TRBV6-1

cdr3_aa: CASSLVLWGYEQYF
cdr3_nt: TGTGCCAGCAGCTTAGTCCTTTGGGGATACGAGCAGTACTTC
j_call: TRBJ2-7
clone_size: -
d_call: -
v_call: TRBV7-2